These T cell receptor beta chains were read from a single sample in a study of blood T cells in healthy people across ages. Each CDR3 protein gets one entry after TCRdb re-called the 5' RACE reads with MiXCR. The sample has roughly 1.9 million distinct CDR3 sequences; roughly two fifths are singletons. The source material was blood. All receptors derive from a human donor in good health. Each CDR3 is given with its conserved first and last residue. D genes are given only for firm matches. The size entry is marked missing in some rows and otherwise reads once, few, many or a size class.

size: -
D: -
length: 13
J: TRBJ1-3
V: TRBV7-3
CDR3: CASSPTPGNTIYF
DNA: TGTGCCAGCAGTCCTACCCCGGGAAACACCATATATTTT

size: -
D: -
length: 8
J: TRBJ1-1
V: TRBV30
CDR3: CAWSRAFF
DNA: TGTGCCTGGAGTAGAGCTTTCTTT

size: -
D: TRBD2
length: 15
J: TRBJ2-7
V: TRBV7-2
CDR3: CASSSIGGLAYEQYF
DNA: TGTGCCAGCAGCTCGATAGGGGGACTAGCCTACGAGCAGTACTTC

size: few
D: -
length: 13
J: TRBJ2-3
V: TRBV2
CDR3: CASSQTVADTQYF
DNA: TGTGCCAGCAGTCAGACAGTCGCAGATACGCAGTATTTT

size: -
D: TRBD1
length: 15
J: TRBJ2-7
V: TRBV11-2
CDR3: CAGSLVLTGGYEQYF
DNA: TGTGCCGGCAGCTTAGTACTAACAGGGGGGTACGAGCAGTACTTC

size: -
D: TRBD1
length: 16
J: TRBJ1-6
V: TRBV4-3
CDR3: CASSHVQGTFNSPLHF
DNA: TGCGCCAGCAGCCACGTACAGGGGACGTTTAATTCACCCCTCCACTTT

size: -
D: -
length: 16
J: TRBJ2-1
V: TRBV14
CDR3: CASSPLQGSLYNEQFF
DNA: TGTGCCAGCAGCCCTCTACAGGGATCCCTCTACAATGAGCAGTTCTTC

size: -
D: -
length: 16
J: TRBJ1-5
V: TRBV6-1
CDR3: CASSPSLLGILQPQHF
DNA: TGTGCCAGCTCCCCCTCGCTTCTGGGGATTTTACAGCCCCAGCATTTT

size: once
D: TRBD2
length: 14
J: TRBJ2-7
V: TRBV29-1
CDR3: CNVPGTSGAYEQYF
DNA: TGCAACGTACCCGGGACCAGCGGGGCCTACGAGCAGTACTTC

size: few
D: -
length: 12
J: TRBJ1-3
V: TRBV12-3/TRBV12-4
CDR3: CASSGSGNTIYF
DNA: TGTGCCAGCAGTGGATCTGGAAACACCATATATTTT

size: few
D: -
length: 16
J: TRBJ1-6
V: TRBV2
CDR3: CASGGQTAIPNSPLHF
DNA: TGTGCCAGCGGGGGTCAGACTGCCATCCCTAATTCACCCCTCCACTTT